This T cell receptor (beta chain) was documented in a study of T cells after yellow fever vaccination (dated by TCRdb to the late 2010s). Some background on the complete study: Libraries from fractions with low cell numbers were prepared with the SMART-Seq v4 Ultra Low Input RNA kit. Two healthy male donors, one aged 18 to 30 and one aged 30 to 39 years, were included in the cohort. Blood was collected at multiple timepoints before and after primary and secondary immunization, and bulk PBMC replicates and cell subsets were isolated. To follow T-cell clones before and after primary and booster YFV17D yellow fever vaccination, bulk TCR alpha and beta repertoires were sequenced over time.

Broader findings and caveats from the paper: A small fraction of clonotypes showed up in both the CD4 and CD8 compartments, probably as a result of convergent recombination. Compared with the primary T-cell response, the secondary T-cell response was weaker but faster, peaking on day 5 rather than day 15. Most clones expanded after primary vaccination (almost 97% of CD4 and around nine tenths of CD8) were re-detected after the booster, suggesting that broad memory maintenance occurred. Because abundant contaminating clonotypes from the bulk population could be contained in FACS-sorted repertoires, computational filtering was required. The study included only a couple of donors, which limits how far the findings can be generalized.

This sample's treatment or condition label indicates: live attenuated yellow fever vaccine strain. PBMCs were isolated from peripheral blood using a standard Ficoll-Paque protocol. Dynabeads CD4 and CD8 positive selection kits were used to isolate the CD4 and CD8 T-cell fractions. RNA was extracted with TriZol from bulk PBMCs, CD4 and CD8 fractions, and dextramer-positive and dextramer-negative fractions. From a lookup of the germline V gene (reference sequence), CDR1 and CDR2 are DFQATT and SNEGSKA. From cysteine to phenylalanine, the CDR3 is 12 amino acids long. Only CDR3 DNA is held: 36 bases, read in frame from base 1. V loses 3 bases at its end and J loses 8 bases; junction bases beyond the gene matches: 5. This clonotype has more than one count but fewer than ten. The antigen this receptor binds is unknown. Per-nucleotide qualities are absent, and no much larger clonotype sits a single base away.

The sequencing machine was an Illumina NovaSeq 6000. TCR cDNA was synthesized by 5'RACE template switching, through which a universal primer site and unique molecular identifiers were introduced. Priming for cDNA synthesis came from both the TCR alpha and TCR beta constant segments. Library amplification used two PCR steps, and the second PCR step added sample barcodes and sequencing adapters. Sequencing of the libraries was done on either Illumina HiSeq 2500 (2x100 bp) or NovaSeq (2x150 bp). As for how the authors treated the data: MIGEC handled demultiplexing of reads and collapsing into UMI consensus sequences, while MiXCR performed V(D)J alignment. Vaccine-responding clonotypes were identified with edgeR using replicate PBMC samples, with FDR below 0.01 and a log2 fold change above 5 up to day 15 being required. Each bulk clonotype received a CD4 or CD8 identity based on whether the sequenced CD4 or CD8 repertoire contained that clonotype at higher abundance. TCRdb reprocessed the public reads (quality trimming at Q25 with fastp, clone calling with MiXCR) and kept in-frame beta chains. Rows with a matching CDR3 protein are joined into one entry that keeps the most common DNA and genes. TCRdb's processing, not the study's, gives the V and J calls here. The sample table contains some 120,000 distinct CDR3 sequences; only one count was recorded for roughly 9% of them. Almost 40% of the sample lies in the top ten.

Recombination connected TRBV20-1 to TRBJ2-7, with 9 bases aligning to TRBD1. The sequenced sample was CD8+ T cells sorted from PBMCs, obtained on the day of the yellow fever booster vaccination. The clonotype originates from a man between 18 and 29 years old who received the YFV17D yellow fever vaccine. The nucleotides read TGCAGTGCTAGGGGGACAGGGTTGCAGCAGTACTTC. This yields the protein CSARGTGLQQYF.